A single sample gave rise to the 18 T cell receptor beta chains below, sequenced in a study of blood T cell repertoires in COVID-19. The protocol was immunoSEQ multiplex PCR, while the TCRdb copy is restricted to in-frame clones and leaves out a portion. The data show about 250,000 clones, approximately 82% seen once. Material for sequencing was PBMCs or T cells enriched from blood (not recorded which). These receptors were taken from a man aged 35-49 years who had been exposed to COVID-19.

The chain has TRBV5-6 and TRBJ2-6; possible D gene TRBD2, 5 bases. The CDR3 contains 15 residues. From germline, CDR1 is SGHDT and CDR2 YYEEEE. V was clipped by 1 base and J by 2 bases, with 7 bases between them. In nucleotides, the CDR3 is TGTGCCAGCAGCTTGCGGGGTACTGGGGCCAACGTCCTGACTTTC. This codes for CASSLRGTGANVLTF. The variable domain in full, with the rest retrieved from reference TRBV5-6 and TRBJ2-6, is DAGVTQSPTHLIKTRGQQVTLRCSPKSGHDTVSWYQQALGQGPQFIFQYYEEEERQRGNFPDRFSGHQFPNYSSELNVNALLLGDSALYLCASSLRGTGANVLTFGAGSRLTVL.

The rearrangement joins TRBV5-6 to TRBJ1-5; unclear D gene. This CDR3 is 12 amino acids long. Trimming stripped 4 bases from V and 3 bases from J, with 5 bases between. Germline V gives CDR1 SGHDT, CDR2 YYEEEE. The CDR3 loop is CASSLFNQPQHF. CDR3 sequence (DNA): TGTGCCAGCAGCCTTTTCAATCAGCCCCAGCATTTT.

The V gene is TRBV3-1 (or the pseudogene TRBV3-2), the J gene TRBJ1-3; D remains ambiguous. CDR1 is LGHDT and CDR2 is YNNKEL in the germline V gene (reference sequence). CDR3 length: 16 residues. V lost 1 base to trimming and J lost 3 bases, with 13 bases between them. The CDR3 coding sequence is TGTGCCAGCAGCCAAGTGAGGACGGGGAATGGAAACACCATATATTTT. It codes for CASSQVRTGNGNTIYF.

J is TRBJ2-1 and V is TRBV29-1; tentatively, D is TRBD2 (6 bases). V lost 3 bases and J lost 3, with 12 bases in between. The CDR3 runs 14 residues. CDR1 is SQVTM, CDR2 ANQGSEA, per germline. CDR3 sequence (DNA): TGCAGCGTTGACTTGCGGGGCAGCTACAATGAGCAGTTCTTC. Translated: CSVDLRGSYNEQFF.

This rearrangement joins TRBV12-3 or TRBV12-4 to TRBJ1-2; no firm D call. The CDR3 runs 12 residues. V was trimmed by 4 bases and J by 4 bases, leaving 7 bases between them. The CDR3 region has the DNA TGTGCCAGCAGTTATAGCAGCTATGGCTACACCTTC. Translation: CASSYSSYGYTF.

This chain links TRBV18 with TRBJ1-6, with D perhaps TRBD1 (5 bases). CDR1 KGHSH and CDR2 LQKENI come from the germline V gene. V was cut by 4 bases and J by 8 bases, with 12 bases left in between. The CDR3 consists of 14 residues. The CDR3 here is CASSRGEAHSPLHF. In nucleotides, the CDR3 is TGTGCCAGCTCACGAGGGGAGGCGCATTCACCCCTCCACTTT. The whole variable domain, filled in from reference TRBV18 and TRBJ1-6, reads NAGVMQNPRHLVRRRGQEARLRCSPMKGHSHVYWYRQLPEEGLKFMVYLQKENIIDESGMPKERFSAEFPKEGPSILRIQQVVRGDSAAYFCASSRGEAHSPLHFGNGTRLTVT.

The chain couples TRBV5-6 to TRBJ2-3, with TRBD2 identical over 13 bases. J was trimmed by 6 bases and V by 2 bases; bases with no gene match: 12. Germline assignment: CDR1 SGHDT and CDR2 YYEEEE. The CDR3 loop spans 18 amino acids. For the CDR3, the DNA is TGTGCCAGCAGCTTCCCCGTACCACTAGCGGGAGGGACTGATACGCAGTATTTT. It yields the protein CASSFPVPLAGGTDTQYF.

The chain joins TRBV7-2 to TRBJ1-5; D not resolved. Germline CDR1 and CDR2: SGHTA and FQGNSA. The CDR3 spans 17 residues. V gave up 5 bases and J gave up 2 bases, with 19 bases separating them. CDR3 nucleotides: TGTGCCAGCAGCCCACTATCTACGGGAAGGGGCAATCAGCCCCAGCATTTT. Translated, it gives CASSPLSTGRGNQPQHF. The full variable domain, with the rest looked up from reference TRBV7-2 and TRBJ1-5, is GAGVSQSPSNKVTEKGKDVELRCDPISGHTALYWYRQSLGQGLEFLIYFQGNSAPDKSGLPSDRFSAERTGGSVSTLTIQRTQQEDSAVYLCASSPLSTGRGNQPQHFGDGTRLSIL.

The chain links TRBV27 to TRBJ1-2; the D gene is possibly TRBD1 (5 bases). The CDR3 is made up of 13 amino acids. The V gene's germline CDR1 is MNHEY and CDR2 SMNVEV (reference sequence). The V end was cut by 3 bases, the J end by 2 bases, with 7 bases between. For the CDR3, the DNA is TGTGCCAGCAGTTTCCGGGGGAACTATGGCTACACCTTC. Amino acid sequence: CASSFRGNYGYTF.

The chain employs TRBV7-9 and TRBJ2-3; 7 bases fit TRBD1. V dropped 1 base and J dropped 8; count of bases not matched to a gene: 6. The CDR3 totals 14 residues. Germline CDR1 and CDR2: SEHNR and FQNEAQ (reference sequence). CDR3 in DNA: TGTGCCAGCAGCTTAGGAGGGGGCGAAGGTACGCAGTATTTT. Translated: CASSLGGGEGTQYF. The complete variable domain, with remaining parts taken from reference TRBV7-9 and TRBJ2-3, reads DTGVSQNPRHKITKRGQNVTFRCDPISEHNRLYWYRQTLGQGPEFLTYFQNEAQLEKSRLLSDRFSAERPKGSFSTLEIQRTEQGDSAMYLCASSLGGGEGTQYFGPGTRLTVL.

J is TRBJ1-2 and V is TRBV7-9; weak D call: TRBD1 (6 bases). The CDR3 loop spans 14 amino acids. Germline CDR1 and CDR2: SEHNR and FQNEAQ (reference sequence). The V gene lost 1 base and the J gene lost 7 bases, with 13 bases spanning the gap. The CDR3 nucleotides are TGTGCCAGCAGCTTAGGGGGGCAGGCCGGTGGCTACACCTTC. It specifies CASSLGGQAGGYTF.

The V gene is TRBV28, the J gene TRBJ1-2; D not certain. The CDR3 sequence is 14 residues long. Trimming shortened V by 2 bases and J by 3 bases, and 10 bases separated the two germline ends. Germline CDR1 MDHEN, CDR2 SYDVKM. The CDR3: CASSLPIVDYGYTF. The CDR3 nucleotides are TGTGCCAGCAGTTTACCGATAGTAGACTATGGCTACACCTTC.

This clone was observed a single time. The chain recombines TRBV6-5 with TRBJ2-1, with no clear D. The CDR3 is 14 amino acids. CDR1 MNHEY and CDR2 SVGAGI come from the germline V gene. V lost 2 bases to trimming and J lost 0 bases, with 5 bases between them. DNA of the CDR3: TGTGCCAGCAGTTACACAAGCTCCTACAATGAGCAGTTCTTC. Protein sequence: CASSYTSSYNEQFF.

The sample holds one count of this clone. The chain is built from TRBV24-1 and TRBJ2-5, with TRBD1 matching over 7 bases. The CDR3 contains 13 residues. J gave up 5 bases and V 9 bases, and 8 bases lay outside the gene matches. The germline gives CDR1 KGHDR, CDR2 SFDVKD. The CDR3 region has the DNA TGTGCCACCGAGAAACAGGGGATGGAGACCCAGTACTTC. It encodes CATEKQGMETQYF.

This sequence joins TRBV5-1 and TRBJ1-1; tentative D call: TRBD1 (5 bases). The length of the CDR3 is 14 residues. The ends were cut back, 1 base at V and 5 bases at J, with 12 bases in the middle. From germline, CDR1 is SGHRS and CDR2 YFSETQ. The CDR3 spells CASSLLRTRTEAFF. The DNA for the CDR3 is TGCGCCAGCAGCTTGTTGAGGACACGGACTGAAGCTTTCTTT.

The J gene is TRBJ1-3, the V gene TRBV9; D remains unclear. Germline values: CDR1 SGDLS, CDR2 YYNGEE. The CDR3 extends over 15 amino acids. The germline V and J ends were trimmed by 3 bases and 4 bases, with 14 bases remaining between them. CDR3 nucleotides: TGTGCCAGCAGCGGGCAGGTCTTAGTCGGAAACACCATATATTTT. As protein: CASSGQVLVGNTIYF.

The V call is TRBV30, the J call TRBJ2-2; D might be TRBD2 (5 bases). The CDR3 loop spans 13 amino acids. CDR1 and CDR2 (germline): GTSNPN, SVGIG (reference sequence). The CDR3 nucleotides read TGTGCTTCGGACCGCGGGTCCACCGGGGAGCTGTTTTTT. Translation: CASDRGSTGELFF.

The CDR3 loop is CASEGLQTPTDTQYF. The CDR3 coding sequence is TGTGCCAGCGAAGGACTCCAAACCCCTACAGATACGCAGTATTTT. The V and J genes are TRBV2 and TRBJ2-3; TRBD2 is a possible D gene (5 bases). Per germline, CDR1 SNHLY and CDR2 FYNNEI. The V gene lost 8 bases and the J gene lost 3 bases, with 18 bases spanning the gap. There are 15 residues in the CDR3.